These 30 T cell receptor beta chains came from one sample sequenced in a study of blood T cell repertoires in COVID-19. Measured with immunoSEQ multiplex PCR; TCRdb has only the in-frame clones, and not every one. Of approximately 110,000 clones in the sample, around 86% are singletons; the top ten hold about 4.5%. Material for sequencing was peripheral blood. The origin of the receptors is a man aged 40-49 years with acute or convalescent COVID-19.

This clone was recorded only once. V gene TRBV7-9 combines with J gene TRBJ1-1; perhaps TRBD1 as D (5 bases). Germline CDR1 and CDR2: SEHNR and FQNEAQ (reference sequence). The CDR3 is made up of 16 amino acids. Trimming left V 0 bases short and J 5 bases short, with 16 bases between. CDR3 sequence: CASSLADTGVDTEAFF. CDR3 bases: TGTGCCAGCAGCTTAGCCGATACGGGGGTGGATACTGAAGCTTTCTTT.

The chain uses TRBV6-4 and TRBJ2-3; D is perhaps TRBD2 (5 bases). The CDR3 spans 13 residues. Germline V CDR1 and CDR2: MRHNA, SNTAGT. V was pared by 3 bases and J by 1 base, with 5 bases between. CDR3 DNA sequence: TGTGCCAGCAGTGAGCGGGGCACAGATACGCAGTATTTT. It codes for CASSERGTDTQYF.

The V and J genes are TRBV9 and TRBJ2-6; D unresolved. Per the germline V gene, CDR1 is SGDLS and CDR2 is YYNGEE. V was trimmed by 3 bases and J by 4 bases, leaving 8 bases between them. CDR3 size: 14 residues. In DNA form, the CDR3 reads TGTGCCAGCAGCGCGGGTTTCGGGGCCAACGTCCTGACTTTC. Its protein is CASSAGFGANVLTF. The full variable domain, rest sourced from reference TRBV9 and TRBJ2-6, is DSGVTQTPKHLITATGQRVTLRCSPRSGDLSVYWYQQSLDQGLQFLIQYYNGEERAKGNILERFSAQQFPDLHSELNLSSLELGDSALYFCASSAGFGANVLTFGAGSRLTVL.

V is TRBV19 and J is TRBJ2-1, with TRBD2 as a possible D gene (7 bases). CDR1 and CDR2 from the germline V gene are LNHDA and SQIVND (reference sequence). This CDR3 region has 14 residues. The V gene lost 3 bases and the J gene lost 6 bases, with 12 bases spanning the gap. DNA of the CDR3: TGTGCCAGTAGTATGGGGGGGGGCTTCAATGAGCAGTTCTTC. The encoded protein is CASSMGGGFNEQFF.

This clone was counted between two and nine times. The chain carries TRBV5-5 and TRBJ2-7, with D perhaps TRBD2 (5 bases). Germline CDR1 reads SGHKS; CDR2 reads YYEKEE (reference sequence). CDR3 length: 15 amino acids. The V end lost 4 bases, the J end lost 0 bases, and 14 bases lay between the germline ends. CDR3 protein: CASSPVERVSYEQYF. The CDR3 DNA is TGTGCCAGCAGCCCGGTTGAGAGGGTCTCCTACGAGCAGTACTTC.

V gene TRBV5-1 combines with J gene TRBJ2-6; D call uncertain. V dropped 4 bases and J dropped 2 bases, with 10 bases sitting between them. This CDR3 is 15 amino acids long. Germline CDR1 reads SGHRS; CDR2 reads YFSETQ. The CDR3 bases are TGCGCCAGCAGCCTCGGTCTGGCTGGGGCCAACGTCCTGACTTTC. It specifies CASSLGLAGANVLTF.

This chain uses TRBV27 with TRBJ1-1; the match to TRBD1 covers 7 bases. The CDR3 has 14 residues. Germline CDR1 and CDR2: MNHEY and SMNVEV (reference sequence). The V gene end was trimmed by 4 bases and the J gene end by 2 bases; junction bases not matched to a gene: 4. The DNA for the CDR3 is TGTGCCAGCAGTTCCGGGACAGTTAACACTGAAGCTTTCTTT. This gives the protein CASSSGTVNTEAFF.

This clone was observed once. The rearrangement joins TRBV24-1 to TRBJ2-5; 10 bases agree with TRBD1. V trimming: 1 base; J trimming: 4 bases; junction bases outside the gene matches: 2. CDR3 size: 15 residues. Germline V lookup: CDR1 KGHDR, CDR2 SFDVKD. The chain's CDR3 is CATSDFGTGAETQYF. Written as DNA, the CDR3 is TGTGCCACCAGTGATTTCGGGACAGGGGCAGAGACCCAGTACTTC.

The chain recombines TRBV9 with TRBJ2-4; a weak D match, TRBD1 (5 bases). CDR1 and CDR2 from the germline V gene are SGDLS and YYNGEE. The ends were cut back, 0 bases at V and 1 base at J, with 20 bases in the middle. The CDR3 contains 19 residues. CDR3 sequence reads: CASSVDSGDSEVAKNIQYF. In nucleotides, the CDR3 is TGTGCCAGCAGCGTAGATAGTGGTGACAGCGAGGTCGCCAAAAACATTCAGTACTTC.

This clone was counted only a few times. CDR3 coding DNA: TGTGCCAGCAGTGTCGGGACAGAGAATCAGCCCCAGCATTTT. Amino acids: CASSVGTENQPQHF. The chain is built from TRBV2 and TRBJ1-5; 7 positions agree with TRBD1. The germline V gene has CDR1 SNHLY and CDR2 FYNNEI. This CDR3 has 14 amino acids. The V gene end was trimmed by 4 bases and the J gene end by 4 bases; junction bases not matched to a gene: 4.

The chain combines TRBV27 with TRBJ1-6, with 7 bases lining up with TRBD1. J lost 6 bases, V lost 0 bases, and 8 bases had no gene match. Germline V gives CDR1 MNHEY, CDR2 SMNVEV (reference sequence). The CDR3 contains 17 residues. The CDR3 loop is CASSLSWTGGFNSPLHF. Here the CDR3 DNA reads TGTGCCAGCAGTTTATCGTGGACAGGTGGATTTAATTCACCCCTCCACTTT.

The rearrangement links TRBV7-2 to TRBJ2-5; weak D call: TRBD1 (6 bases). CDR3 length: 14 amino acids. Trimming left V 5 bases short and J 7 bases short, with 17 bases between. Germline CDR1 SGHTA, CDR2 FQGNSA. In DNA, the CDR3 is TGTGCCAGCAGCCCAGGGGTAGCGAGGGGGACCCAGTACTTC. It yields the protein CASSPGVARGTQYF. Looking up the rest from reference TRBV7-2 and TRBJ2-5 gives the full variable domain: GAGVSQSPSNKVTEKGKDVELRCDPISGHTALYWYRQSLGQGLEFLIYFQGNSAPDKSGLPSDRFSAERTGGSVSTLTIQRTQQEDSAVYLCASSPGVARGTQYFGPGTRLLVL.

The chain uses TRBV4-2 and TRBJ1-5, with no clear D. The germline CDR1 and CDR2 sequences are LGHNA and YNFKEQ. V was cut by 4 bases and J by 3 bases, with 7 bases left in between. This CDR3 comprises 13 residues. CDR3: CASSPQNNQPQHF. The DNA for the CDR3 is TGTGCCAGCAGCCCACAAAACAATCAGCCCCAGCATTTT.

The gene calls are TRBV4-2 and TRBJ1-5; TRBD1 matches 10 bases. V lost 1 base and J lost 7; bases outside the gene matches: 10. Germline values: CDR1 LGHNA, CDR2 YNFKEQ. The CDR3 sequence is 17 residues long. The CDR3 loop is CASSQVSVRTGGQPQHF. The CDR3 nucleotides read TGTGCCAGCAGCCAAGTGTCAGTGCGGACAGGGGGACAGCCCCAGCATTTT.

The chain is built from TRBV7-3 and TRBJ2-1; tentatively, D is TRBD2 (5 bases). The V gene's germline CDR1 is SGHTA and CDR2 FQGTGA. Trimming stripped 3 bases from V and 5 bases from J, with 11 bases between. This CDR3 comprises 14 residues. CDR3 region: CASSFPGSNNEQFF. CDR3 nucleotides: TGTGCCAGCAGCTTCCCGGGATCGAACAATGAGCAGTTCTTC.

This sequence joins TRBV11-1 and TRBJ1-1; tentative D call: TRBD1 (5 bases). CDR3 length equals 13 residues. Germline values: CDR1 SGHAT, CDR2 FQDESV (reference sequence). Trimming cost V 8 bases and J 4 bases, with 14 bases left between them. CDR3 sequence reads: CASSGKGLTEAFF. CDR3 in DNA: TGTGCCAGCTCCGGCAAGGGGCTCACTGAAGCTTTCTTT.

This sequence joins TRBV5-1 and TRBJ1-2; D possibly corresponds to TRBD1 (5 bases). There are 14 residues in the CDR3. Trimming pared 0 bases from V and 4 bases from J, leaving 10 bases between. Germline loops: CDR1 SGHRS, CDR2 YFSETQ. Here the CDR3 DNA reads TGCGCCAGCAGCTTGGAGACGACAGTCTATGGCTACACCTTC. Protein: CASSLETTVYGYTF.

As regards this clone: This same CDR3 is encoded by further DNA sequences in the sample. V and J are TRBV7-2 and TRBJ2-3; 14 positions agree with TRBD2. Germline assignment: CDR1 SGHTA and CDR2 FQGNSA. This CDR3 comprises 16 residues. The V and J ends lost 4 bases and 1 base, in that order; junction bases with no gene match: 1. The CDR3 reads CASSSGLAGGTDTQYF. CDR3 bases: TGTGCCAGCAGCTCGGGACTAGCGGGGGGCACAGATACGCAGTATTTT.

This clone appeared a single time. CDR3 region: CASSPRTGERNIQYF. The CDR3 nucleotides read TGTGCCAGCTCACCTCGGACAGGAGAGAGAAACATTCAGTACTTC. The gene calls are TRBV18 and TRBJ2-4; 7 bases align to TRBD1. The V gene's germline CDR1 is KGHSH and CDR2 LQKENI. Trimming removed 3 bases from V and 6 bases from J; junction bases left unmatched: 8. This CDR3 contains 15 residues. The variable domain in full, with the rest retrieved from reference TRBV18 and TRBJ2-4, is NAGVMQNPRHLVRRRGQEARLRCSPMKGHSHVYWYRQLPEEGLKFMVYLQKENIIDESGMPKERFSAEFPKEGPSILRIQQVVRGDSAAYFCASSPRTGERNIQYFGAGTRLSVL.

The chain has TRBV30 and TRBJ2-1; TRBD2 matches at 16 bases. The CDR3 loop spans 14 amino acids. Germline V CDR1 and CDR2: GTSNPN, SVGIG (reference sequence). With V trimmed by 3 bases and J by 15 bases, 8 bases remained unmatched. The CDR3, as DNA: TGTGCCTGGAGGGGACTAGCGGGAGGGCCGGGACCGTTCTTC. This codes for CAWRGLAGGPGPFF. The entire variable domain, with the rest obtained from reference TRBV30 and TRBJ2-1, is as follows: SQTIHQWPATLVQPVGSPLSLECTVEGTSNPNLYWYRQAAGRGLQLLFYSVGIGQISSEVPQNLSASRPQDRQFILSSKKLLLSDSGFYLCAWRGLAGGPGPFFGPGTRLTVL.

The chain joins TRBV2 to TRBJ1-5, with no clear D. V was pared by 2 bases and J by 3 bases, with 8 bases between. This CDR3 has 14 residues. The germline V gene has CDR1 SNHLY and CDR2 FYNNEI. The CDR3 region is CASSESVYNQPQHF. CDR3 DNA sequence: TGTGCCAGCAGTGAATCCGTTTACAATCAGCCCCAGCATTTT.

CDR3 sequence: CAWTSASDQPQHF. In DNA, the CDR3 is TGTGCCTGGACTTCAGCGTCAGATCAGCCCCAGCATTTT. V usage is TRBV30 and J usage is TRBJ1-5; no firm D call. The CDR3 is made up of 13 amino acids. V was shortened by 4 bases and J by 5 bases, with 12 bases between the two germline ends. CDR1 is GTSNPN, CDR2 SVGIG, per germline (reference sequence).

The J gene is TRBJ1-2, the V gene TRBV27; D is perhaps TRBD1 (6 bases). CDR1 and CDR2 from the germline V gene are MNHEY and SMNVEV (reference sequence). The V gene lost 10 bases and the J gene lost 4 bases, with 16 bases spanning the gap. This CDR3 is built from 13 residues. The CDR3 DNA reads TGTGCCACCTCTCACAGGGATCGCTATGGCTACACCTTC. Translated: CATSHRDRYGYTF.

V gene TRBV5-1 combines with J gene TRBJ1-6, with 11 bases lining up with TRBD1. The CDR3 has 16 residues. CDR1 and CDR2 from the germline V gene are SGHRS and YFSETQ. The V and J ends lost 4 bases and 3 bases, in that order; junction bases with no gene match: 3. DNA of the CDR3: TGCGCCAGCAGCGGGGACAGGGGGGTCTATAATTCACCCCTCCACTTT. Residues: CASSGDRGVYNSPLHF.

The rearrangement uses TRBV4-3 and TRBJ2-3, with 9 positions matching TRBD2. Losses at the gene ends were 1 base for V and 4 bases for J; bases not matched to a gene: 6. Germline loops: CDR1 LGHNA, CDR2 YSLEER. The CDR3 runs to 16 residues. The CDR3 nucleotides are TGCGCCAGCAGCCAAGGGCGGGGGGGCTATTCAGATACGCAGTATTTT. This sequence encodes CASSQGRGGYSDTQYF.

The chain employs TRBV12-3 or TRBV12-4 and TRBJ1-1; D remains ambiguous. Deletions cut 4 bases from V and 4 bases from J, with 10 bases between. This CDR3 is 13 amino acids long. CDR3 loop: CASSSERSTEAFF. In DNA form, the CDR3 reads TGTGCCAGCAGTTCCGAGAGGAGCACTGAAGCTTTCTTT.

V usage is TRBV12-3 or TRBV12-4 and J usage is TRBJ2-1; weak D call: TRBD1 (5 bases). Trimming cost V 6 bases and J 13 bases, with 13 bases left between them. The CDR3 loop spans 11 amino acids. CDR3 DNA: TGTGCCAGCAGCCCAGGGTTGGGTCAGTTCTTC. As protein: CASSPGLGQFF.

This clone showed up just once. V is TRBV24-1 and J is TRBJ1-2, with 7 positions matching TRBD1. Germline-derived CDR1 and CDR2 are KGHDR and SFDVKD. Unmatched junction bases numbered 3, after V lost 4 bases and J lost 2 bases. CDR3 length: 14 residues. The DNA for the CDR3 is TGTGCCACCAGTGAAAAGACAGGGAACTATGGCTACACCTTC. Amino acid sequence: CATSEKTGNYGYTF.

Only a few counts were recorded for this clone. The rearrangement joins TRBV11-2 to TRBJ1-2, with unresolved D. The CDR3 covers 14 residues. Germline V gene lookup returns CDR1 SGHAT and CDR2 FQNNGV. V lost 2 bases, J lost 3 bases, and 10 bases lay in between. CDR3 bases: TGTGCCAGCAGCTTATATTCTCCCCACTATGGCTACACCTTC. It translates to CASSLYSPHYGYTF.

The chain joins TRBV5-5 to TRBJ1-1; 7 bases align to TRBD1. The germline V gene encodes CDR1 SGHKS and CDR2 YYEKEE (reference sequence). The CDR3 has 13 amino acids. J gave up 10 bases and V 4 bases, and 10 bases lay outside the gene matches. CDR3 sequence (DNA): TGTGCCAGCAGCGTAGGGGGCTCGGCAGGAGCTTTCTTT. Residues: CASSVGGSAGAFF.